This T cell receptor beta chain was obtained from a study of radiotherapy plus CTLA-4 blockade in lung cancer. Study-level background: Patients showed objective responses in roughly 18% of cases and disease control in roughly 30%. Points from the study as a whole: After radiotherapy and ipilimumab, tumor-derived clones expanded in peripheral blood. With interferon-beta, early dynamics of blood T cell clones were reported to best predict response.

Germline values: CDR1 SGHVS, CDR2 FNYEAQ. V was pared by 0 bases and J by 0 bases, with 6 bases between. The CDR3 length is 14 residues. As for this clone: Its target is not known.

Data came from immunoSEQ multiplex PCR; TCRdb stores just in-frame clones and leaves some out. The sample lists 40,000 or so clones; roughly 65% were seen once. V and J are TRBV7-6 and TRBJ2-7; D uncertain. This TCR came from a human donor with non-small cell lung cancer who had a partial response to radiotherapy plus ipilimumab. Sample: peripheral blood, taken from a patient treated with radiotherapy plus ipilimumab. The CDR3 sequence is CASSLARNSYEQYF. The CDR3 DNA follows: TGTGCCAGCAGCTTAGCGAGGAACTCCTACGAGCAGTACTTC.